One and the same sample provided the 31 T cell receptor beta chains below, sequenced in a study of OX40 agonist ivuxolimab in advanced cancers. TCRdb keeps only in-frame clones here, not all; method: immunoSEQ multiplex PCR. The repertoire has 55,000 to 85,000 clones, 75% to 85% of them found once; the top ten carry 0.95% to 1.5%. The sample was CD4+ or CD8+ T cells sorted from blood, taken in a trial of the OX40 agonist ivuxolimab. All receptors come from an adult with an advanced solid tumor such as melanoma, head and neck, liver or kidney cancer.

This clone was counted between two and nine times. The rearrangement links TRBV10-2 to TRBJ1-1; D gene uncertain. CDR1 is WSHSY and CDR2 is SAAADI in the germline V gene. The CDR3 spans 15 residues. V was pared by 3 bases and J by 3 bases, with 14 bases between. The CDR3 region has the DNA TGCGCCAGCAGTGAACCGGGGATGGGTCACACTGAAGCTTTCTTT. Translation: CASSEPGMGHTEAFF.

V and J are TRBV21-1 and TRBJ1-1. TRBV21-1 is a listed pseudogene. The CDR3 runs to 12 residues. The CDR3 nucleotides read TGTGCCAGCAGCCCTGGGAGTACTGAAGCTTTCTTT. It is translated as CASSPGSTEAFF.

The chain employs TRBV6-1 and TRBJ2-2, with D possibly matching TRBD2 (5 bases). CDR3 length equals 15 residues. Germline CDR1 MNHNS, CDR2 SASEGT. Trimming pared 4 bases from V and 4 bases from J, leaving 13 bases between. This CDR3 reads CASSALRGSTGELFF. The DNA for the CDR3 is TGTGCCAGCAGTGCCCTCCGGGGAAGCACCGGGGAGCTGTTTTTT.

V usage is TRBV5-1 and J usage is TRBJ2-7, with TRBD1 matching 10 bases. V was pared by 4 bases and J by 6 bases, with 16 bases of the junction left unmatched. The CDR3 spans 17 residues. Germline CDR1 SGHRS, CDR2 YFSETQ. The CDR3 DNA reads TGCGCCAGCAGCAGGACTCCCGGGACAGGGGAACGGGGCGAGCAGTACTTC. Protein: CASSRTPGTGERGEQYF.

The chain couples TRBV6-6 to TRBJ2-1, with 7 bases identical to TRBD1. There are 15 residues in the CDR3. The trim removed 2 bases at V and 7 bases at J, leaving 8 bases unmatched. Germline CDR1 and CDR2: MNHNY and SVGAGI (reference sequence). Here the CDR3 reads CASSYPRGQANEQFF. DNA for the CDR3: TGTGCCAGCAGTTACCCTCGAGGACAGGCTAATGAGCAGTTCTTC.

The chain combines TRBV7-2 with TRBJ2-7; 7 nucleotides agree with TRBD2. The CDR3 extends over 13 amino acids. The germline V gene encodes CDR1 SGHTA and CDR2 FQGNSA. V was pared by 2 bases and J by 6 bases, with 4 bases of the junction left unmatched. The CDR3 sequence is CASSLIGEGEQYF. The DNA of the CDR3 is TGTGCCAGCAGCTTAATCGGGGAGGGCGAGCAGTACTTC.

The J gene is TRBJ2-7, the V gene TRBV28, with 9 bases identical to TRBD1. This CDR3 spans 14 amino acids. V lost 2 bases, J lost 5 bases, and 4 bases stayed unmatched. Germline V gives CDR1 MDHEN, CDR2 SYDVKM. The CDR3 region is CASSLLGQGNEQYF. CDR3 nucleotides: TGTGCCAGCAGTTTACTCGGACAGGGGAACGAGCAGTACTTC.

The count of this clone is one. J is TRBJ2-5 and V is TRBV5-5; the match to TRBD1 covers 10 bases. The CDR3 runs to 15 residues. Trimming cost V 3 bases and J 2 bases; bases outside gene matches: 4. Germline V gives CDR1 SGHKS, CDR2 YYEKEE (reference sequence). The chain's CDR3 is CASSWTGGGQETQYF. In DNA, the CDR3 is TGTGCCAGCAGCTGGACAGGGGGGGGTCAAGAGACCCAGTACTTC.

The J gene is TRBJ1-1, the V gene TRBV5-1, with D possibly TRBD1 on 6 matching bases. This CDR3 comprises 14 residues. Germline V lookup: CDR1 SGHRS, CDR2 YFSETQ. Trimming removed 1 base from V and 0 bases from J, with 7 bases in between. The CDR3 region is CASSLHRVNTEAFF. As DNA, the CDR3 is TGCGCCAGCAGCTTGCACAGGGTGAACACTGAAGCTTTCTTT.

The CDR3 DNA reads TGTGCCAGCAGCAAAGCGAAGCGCAGGGGGCGAACTGAAGCTTTCTTT. Amino acids: CASSKAKRRGRTEAFF. This chain connects TRBV21-1 to TRBJ1-1; the table's TRBD1 call for D was not verified on the DNA. TRBV21-1 is a pseudogene locus. The CDR3 has 16 residues.

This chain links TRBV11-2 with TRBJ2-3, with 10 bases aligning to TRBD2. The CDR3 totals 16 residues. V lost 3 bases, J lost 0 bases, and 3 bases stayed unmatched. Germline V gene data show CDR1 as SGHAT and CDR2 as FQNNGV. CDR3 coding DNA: TGTGCCAGCAGCTTTCGGACTAGCGGAAGCACAGATACGCAGTATTTT. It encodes CASSFRTSGSTDTQYF. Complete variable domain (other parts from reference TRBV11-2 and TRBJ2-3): EAGVAQSPRYKIIEKRQSVAFWCNPISGHATLYWYQQILGQGPKLLIQFQNNGVVDDSQLPKDRFSAERLKGVDSTLKIQPAKLEDSAVYLCASSFRTSGSTDTQYFGPGTRLTVL.

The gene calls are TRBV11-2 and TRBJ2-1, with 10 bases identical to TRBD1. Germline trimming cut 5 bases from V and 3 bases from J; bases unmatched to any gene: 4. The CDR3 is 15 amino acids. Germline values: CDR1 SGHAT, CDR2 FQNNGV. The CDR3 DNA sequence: TGTGCCAGCAGCCGGGACAGGGGTAACTACAATGAGCAGTTCTTC. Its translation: CASSRDRGNYNEQFF.

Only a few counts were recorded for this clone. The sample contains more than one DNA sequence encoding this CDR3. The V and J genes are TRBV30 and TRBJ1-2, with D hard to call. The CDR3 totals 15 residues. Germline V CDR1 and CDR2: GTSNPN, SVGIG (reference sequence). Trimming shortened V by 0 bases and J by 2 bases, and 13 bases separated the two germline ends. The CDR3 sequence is CAWSVGQVTNYGYTF. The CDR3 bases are TGTGCCTGGAGTGTTGGGCAAGTGACCAACTATGGCTACACCTTC.

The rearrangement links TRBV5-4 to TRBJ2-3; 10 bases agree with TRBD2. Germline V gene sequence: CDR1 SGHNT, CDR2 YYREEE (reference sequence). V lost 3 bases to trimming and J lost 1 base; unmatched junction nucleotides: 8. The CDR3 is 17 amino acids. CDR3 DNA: TGTGCCAGCAGCTCCCAGCGGGGGGGCCACGGCACAGATACGCAGTATTTT. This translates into CASSSQRGGHGTDTQYF.

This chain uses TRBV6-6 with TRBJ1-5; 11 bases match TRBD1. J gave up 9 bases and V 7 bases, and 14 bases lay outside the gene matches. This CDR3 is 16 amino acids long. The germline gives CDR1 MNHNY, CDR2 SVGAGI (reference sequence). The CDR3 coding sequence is TGTGCCAGCAAGGAAGGGACAGGGGGTCTGTACGGGCCCCAGCATTTT. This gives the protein CASKEGTGGLYGPQHF.

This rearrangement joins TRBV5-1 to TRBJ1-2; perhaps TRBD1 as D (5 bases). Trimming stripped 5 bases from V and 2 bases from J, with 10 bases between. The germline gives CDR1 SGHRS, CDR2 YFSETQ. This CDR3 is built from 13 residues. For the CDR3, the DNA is TGCGCCAGCAGTCACGGGGACAACTATGGCTACACCTTC. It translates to CASSHGDNYGYTF.

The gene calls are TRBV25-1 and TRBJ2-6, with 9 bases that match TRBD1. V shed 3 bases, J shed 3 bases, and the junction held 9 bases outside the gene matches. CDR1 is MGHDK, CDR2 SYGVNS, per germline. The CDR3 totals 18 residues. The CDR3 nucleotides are TGTGCCAGCAGTGATGCTAACAGGGGGCGACGTGGGGCCAACGTCCTGACTTTC. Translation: CASSDANRGRRGANVLTF.

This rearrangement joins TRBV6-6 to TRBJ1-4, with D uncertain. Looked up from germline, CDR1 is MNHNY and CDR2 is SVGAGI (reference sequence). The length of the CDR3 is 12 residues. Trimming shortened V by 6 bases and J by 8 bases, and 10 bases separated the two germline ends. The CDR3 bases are TGTGCCAGCAGCTTGAAAGGGGAAAAACTGTTTTTT. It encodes CASSLKGEKLFF.

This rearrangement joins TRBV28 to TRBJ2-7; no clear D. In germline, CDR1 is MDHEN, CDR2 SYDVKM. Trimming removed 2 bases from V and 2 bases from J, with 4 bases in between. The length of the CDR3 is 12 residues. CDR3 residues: CASSLPPYEQYF. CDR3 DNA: TGTGCCAGCAGTTTACCCCCCTACGAGCAGTACTTC.

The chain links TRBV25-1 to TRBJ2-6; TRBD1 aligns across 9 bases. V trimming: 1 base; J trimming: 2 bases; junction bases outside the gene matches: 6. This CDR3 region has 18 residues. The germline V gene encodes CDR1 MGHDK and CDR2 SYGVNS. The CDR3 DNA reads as TGTGCCAGCAGTGAATCCAGACAGGGGGTTCCTGGGGCCAACGTCCTGACTTTC. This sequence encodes CASSESRQGVPGANVLTF.

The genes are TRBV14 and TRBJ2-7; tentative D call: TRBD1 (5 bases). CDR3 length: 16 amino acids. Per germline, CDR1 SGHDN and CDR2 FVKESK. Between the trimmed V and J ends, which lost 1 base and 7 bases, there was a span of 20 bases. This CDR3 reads CASSQGLGRVGSEQYF. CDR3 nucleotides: TGTGCCAGCAGCCAAGGCCTCGGCAGGGTTGGCTCTGAGCAGTACTTC.

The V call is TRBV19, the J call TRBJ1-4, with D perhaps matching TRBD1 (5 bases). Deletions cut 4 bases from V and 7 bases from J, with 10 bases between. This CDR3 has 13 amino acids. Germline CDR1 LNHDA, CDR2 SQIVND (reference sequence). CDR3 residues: CASSKTVTEKLFF. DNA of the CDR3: TGTGCCAGTAGTAAGACAGTGACTGAAAAACTGTTTTTT.

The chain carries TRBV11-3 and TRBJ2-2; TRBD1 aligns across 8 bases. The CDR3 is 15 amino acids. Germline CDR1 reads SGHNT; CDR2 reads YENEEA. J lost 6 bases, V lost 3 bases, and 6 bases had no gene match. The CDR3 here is CASSFQGQVPGELFF. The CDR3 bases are TGTGCCAGCAGCTTCCAGGGACAGGTTCCCGGGGAGCTGTTTTTT. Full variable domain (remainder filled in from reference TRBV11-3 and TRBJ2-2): EAGVVQSPRYKIIEKKQPVAFWCNPISGHNTLYWYLQNLGQGPELLIRYENEEAVDDSQLPKDRFSAERLKGVDSTLKIQPAELGDSAVYLCASSFQGQVPGELFFGEGSRLTVL.

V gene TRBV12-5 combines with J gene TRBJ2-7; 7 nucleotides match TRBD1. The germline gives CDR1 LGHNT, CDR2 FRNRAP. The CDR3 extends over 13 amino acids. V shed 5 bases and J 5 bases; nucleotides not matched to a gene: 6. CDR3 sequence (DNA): TGTGCTAGTGGTCCTCACAGGGGAAACGAGCAGTACTTC. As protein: CASGPHRGNEQYF. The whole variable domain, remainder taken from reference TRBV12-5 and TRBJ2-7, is DARVTQTPRHKVTEMGQEVTMRCQPILGHNTVFWYRQTMMQGLELLAYFRNRAPLDDSGMPKDRFSAEMPDATLATLKIQPSEPRDSAVYFCASGPHRGNEQYFGPGTRLTVT.

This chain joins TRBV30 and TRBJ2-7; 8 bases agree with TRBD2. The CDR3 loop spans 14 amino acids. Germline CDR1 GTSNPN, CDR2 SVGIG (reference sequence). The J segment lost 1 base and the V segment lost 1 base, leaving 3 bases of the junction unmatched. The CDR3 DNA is TGTGCCTGGAGTGACGGGGGGGTTTCCTACGAGCAGTACTTC. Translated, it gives CAWSDGGVSYEQYF.

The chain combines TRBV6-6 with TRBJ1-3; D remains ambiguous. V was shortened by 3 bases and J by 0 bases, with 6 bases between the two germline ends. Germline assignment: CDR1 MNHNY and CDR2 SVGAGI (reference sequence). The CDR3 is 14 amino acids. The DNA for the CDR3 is TGTGCCAGCAGTTATTCGAGCTCTGGAAACACCATATATTTT. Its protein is CASSYSSSGNTIYF.

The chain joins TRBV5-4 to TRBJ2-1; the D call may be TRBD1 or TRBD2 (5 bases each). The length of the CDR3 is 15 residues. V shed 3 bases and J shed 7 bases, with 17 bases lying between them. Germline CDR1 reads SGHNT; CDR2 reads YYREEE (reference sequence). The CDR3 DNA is TGTGCCAGCAGCTCCCCTTACGGGGCCTTAAATGAGCAGTTCTTC. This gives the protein CASSSPYGALNEQFF.

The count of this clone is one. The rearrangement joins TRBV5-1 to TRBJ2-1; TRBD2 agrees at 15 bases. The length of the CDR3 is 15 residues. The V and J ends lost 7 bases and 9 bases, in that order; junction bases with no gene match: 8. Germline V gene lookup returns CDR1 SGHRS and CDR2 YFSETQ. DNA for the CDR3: TGCGCCAGCGGATCCGGGACTAGCGGGGGGCTTGAGCAGTTCTTC. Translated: CASGSGTSGGLEQFF. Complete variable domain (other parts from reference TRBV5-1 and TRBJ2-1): KAGVTQTPRYLIKTRGQQVTLSCSPISGHRSVSWYQQTPGQGLQFLFEYFSETQRNKGNFPGRFSGRQFSNSRSEMNVSTLELGDSALYLCASGSGTSGGLEQFFGPGTRLTVL.

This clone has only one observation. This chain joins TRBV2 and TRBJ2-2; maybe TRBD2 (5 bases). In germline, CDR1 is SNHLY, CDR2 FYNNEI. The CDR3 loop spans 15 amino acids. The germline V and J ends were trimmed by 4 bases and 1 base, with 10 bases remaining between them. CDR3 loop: CASSAASQNTGELFF. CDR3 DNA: TGTGCCAGCAGTGCGGCTAGCCAGAACACCGGGGAGCTGTTTTTT.

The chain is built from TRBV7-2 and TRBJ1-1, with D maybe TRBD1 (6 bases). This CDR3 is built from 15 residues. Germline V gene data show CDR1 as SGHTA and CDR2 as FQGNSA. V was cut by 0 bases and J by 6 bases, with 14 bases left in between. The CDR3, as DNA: TGTGCCAGCAGCTTAGCCCCCGGGGGGCGCCCTGAAGCTTTCTTT. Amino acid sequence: CASSLAPGGRPEAFF.

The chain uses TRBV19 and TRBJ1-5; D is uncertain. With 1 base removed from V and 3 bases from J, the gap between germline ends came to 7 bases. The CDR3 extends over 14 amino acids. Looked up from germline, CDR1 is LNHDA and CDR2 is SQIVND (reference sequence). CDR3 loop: CASSIGAYNQPQHF. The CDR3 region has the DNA TGTGCCAGTAGTATAGGGGCCTACAATCAGCCCCAGCATTTT.